This T cell receptor beta chain originates from a study of CD8+ T cells in alopecia areata listed by TCRdb under 2018. As for the study more broadly: The treated patients took part in an open-label pilot trial in which moderate-to-severe alopecia areata was treated with oral tofacitinib at 5 to 10 mg twice daily. Patients stayed on tofacitinib for 6 to 18 months and then had 6 months of follow-up off drug so that delayed response and recurrence could be assessed. In both human patients and the C3H/HeJ mouse model, the study applied high-throughput TCRbeta sequencing to look at T cell clonal expansion in alopecia areata. TCRbeta CDR3 regions were amplified by immunoSEQ multiplex PCR with 35 Vbeta forward and 13 Jbeta reverse primers. The RNA source kit depended on sample type: the PAXgene miRNA kit for fixed scalp, the miRNeasy kit for PBMCs, and the RNeasy kit for mouse skin. Scalp clonality was compared across normal scalp (n=4), patchy alopecia areata scalp (n=8), and alopecia totalis/universalis scalp (n=8). In humans, TCRbeta sequencing was performed on scalp tissue and on sorted CD4+ and CD8+ peripheral blood T cells from healthy controls and from patients with patchy or totalis/universalis alopecia areata. Biopsies were taken from tofacitinib-treated patients at baseline and again at 4 and 24 weeks into treatment, and several of those patients also had a later scalp biopsy. Disease severity in treated patients was measured with the SALT score, which quantifies the percentage of affected scalp surface area. Results and caveats for the whole study, not just this receptor: Tofacitinib significantly decreased scalp clonality and the number of expanded CD8+ clones among the top 100 scalp clones. Because the treated cohort was small and included a single nonresponder, larger studies are needed to assess links between baseline CD8+ expansion and response. Unlike mouse skin, where gammadelta T cells dominate, normal human skin contains resident alphabeta T cells that get sequenced too, which complicates analysis of the scalp TCR repertoire. Many expanded lesional clones were found to persist in scalp and blood during tofacitinib treatment, and relapse after treatment cessation may be partly explained by this persistence. Higher clonality and more expanded CD8+ clones were observed in lesional scalp than in normal scalp, particularly in alopecia totalis/universalis, a finding suggestive of antigenic drive. Shared TCR sequences between patients were less evident than in mice, which may be partly attributable to HLA diversity in the patient population.

The treatment or condition label here, explained by the study, means: oral pan-JAK inhibitor, 5-10 mg twice daily. Lesional scalp punch biopsies and peripheral blood were collected from alopecia areata patients. PBMCs were isolated by density centrifugation and stained for CD3, CD4 and CD8, after which CD4+ and CD8+ T cells were sorted on a FACSAria. Remarks on this clone: There is no known antigen for this receptor. No qualities accompany the bases; no much larger clone lies one base away.

Trimming costs V 8 bases and J 2 bases, and their ends lie 12 bases apart. The CDR3 runs 13 residues from the cysteine to the phenylalanine. Only the CDR3 DNA stays, 39 bases, in frame from base 1. CDR1 MNHEY and CDR2 SVGAGI are derived from the germline V gene. Receptor libraries were prepared by the immunoSEQ multiplex PCR assay. For TCR sequencing, RNA was extracted from every sample and reverse transcribed into cDNA to serve as template. First-strand cDNA was synthesized with SuperScript III using a 2:1 mix of oligo-dT and random hexamers. Amplification bias was assessed with a synthetic immune receptor repertoire, and residual bias was removed computationally. Processing in the source paper ran as follows. Raw reads were preprocessed to remove errors, and CDR3 was defined according to IMGT conventions as the region from the conserved cysteine to phenylalanine. Clonality was computed as 1 minus the Shannon entropy, with the entropy normalized by log2 of the number of productive unique TCRs. Whether each scalp clone was CD4 or CD8 was inferred by checking scalp TCRbeta sequences against the CD4 and CD8 repertoires from sorted blood. TCRdb obtained this table from immuneACCESS and retained in-frame rearrangements with V and J assigned. These tables miss some clones; where compared with another copy, unresolved V genes account for less than half of the shortfall, and the remainder is unexplained. V and J calls plus clone size are reproduced from that table; the DNA served to infer D and trimming. The sample records about 270,000 clones, 60% of which are singletons. About 0.93% of the sample rests with the top ten.

This sequence was found in a human donor with alopecia areata. This chain joins TRBV6-5 to TRBJ1-1; there is no confident call for the D gene. The sequenced sample was CD4+ T cells sorted from blood, obtained at approximately week 51, from a patient treated with tofacitinib. CDR3 loop: CASGKHGNTEAFF. DNA sequence: TGTGCCAGCGGCAAACACGGCAACACTGAAGCTTTCTTT.